One and the same sample provided the 10 T cell receptor beta chains below, sequenced in a study of cytomegalovirus exposure and HLA in healthy donors. It was with 60 Vbeta and 13 Jbeta primers that the PCR ran. The method was immunoSEQ multiplex PCR; TCRdb's version includes in-frame clones alone and lacks a portion of them. Among some 98,000 clones listed, 60% to 80% were seen once. Sequencing used PBMCs. Receptor source: a female donor in good health and CMV-seronegative.

The V and J genes are TRBV19 and TRBJ2-3; a weak D match, TRBD2 (6 bases). The germline CDR1 and CDR2 sequences are LNHDA and SQIVND (reference sequence). V was shortened by 1 base and J by 1 base, with 6 bases between the two germline ends. This CDR3 region has 14 residues. CDR3 protein: CASSIAGGTDTQYF. CDR3 in DNA: TGTGCCAGTAGTATAGCGGGGGGCACAGATACGCAGTATTTT. Full variable domain (missing parts from reference TRBV19 and TRBJ2-3): DGGITQSPKYLFRKEGQNVTLSCEQNLNHDAMYWYRQDPGQGLRLIYYSQIVNDFQKGDIAEGYSVSREKKESFPLTVTSAQKNPTAFYLCASSIAGGTDTQYFGPGTRLTVL.

The genes are TRBV5-1 and TRBJ2-1, with TRBD2 matching over 12 bases. This CDR3 is 17 amino acids long. V shed 4 bases and J 2 bases; nucleotides not matched to a gene: 7. The germline gives CDR1 SGHRS, CDR2 YFSETQ. The CDR3 sequence is CASSPTPSGGAYNEQFF. DNA for the CDR3: TGCGCCAGCAGCCCAACCCCTAGCGGGGGGGCCTACAATGAGCAGTTCTTC.

This clone was counted a single time. The DNA of the CDR3 is TGTGCCAGCAGCTTCTCCGGGGGAGGAGACGAGCAGTTCTTC. This sequence encodes CASSFSGGGDEQFF. This rearrangement joins TRBV7-3 to TRBJ2-1; D might be TRBD2 (6 bases). The CDR3 runs 14 residues. Trimming pared 3 bases from V and 10 bases from J, leaving 16 bases between. From germline, CDR1 is SGHTA and CDR2 FQGTGA.

The V gene is TRBV6-5, the J gene TRBJ2-7, with D possibly TRBD2 on 5 matching bases. The germline CDR1 and CDR2 sequences are MNHEY and SVGAGI. V lost 6 bases to trimming and J lost 5 bases, with 17 bases between them. CDR3 length: 14 residues. CDR3 nucleotide sequence: TGTGCCAGCAGCTCACTAGGGTCTGGCCACGAGCAGTACTTC. Protein product: CASSSLGSGHEQYF.

This rearrangement joins TRBV6-5 to TRBJ1-3; no clear D. CDR1 and CDR2 from the germline V gene are MNHEY and SVGAGI. Trimming shortened V by 2 bases and J by 0 bases, and 8 bases separated the two germline ends. The length of the CDR3 is 15 residues. CDR3 nucleotide sequence: TGTGCCAGCAGTTACAAGTACAGCTCTGGAAACACCATATATTTT. Its translation is CASSYKYSSGNTIYF.

V usage is TRBV19 and J usage is TRBJ2-1, with 8 bases lining up with TRBD2. J was trimmed by 3 bases and V by 9 bases; bases with no gene match: 7. The germline V gene encodes CDR1 LNHDA and CDR2 SQIVND (reference sequence). The CDR3 is 14 residues long. CDR3 sequence: CASGRGRGYNEQFF. Here the CDR3 DNA reads TGTGCCAGCGGGAGGGGGAGGGGCTACAATGAGCAGTTCTTC.

This chain links TRBV4-1 with TRBJ2-6, with a tentative D call TRBD1 (5 bases). The length of the CDR3 is 16 residues. Germline CDR1 is MGHRA and CDR2 is YSYEKL. Trimming took 6 bases from V and 1 from J, leaving 13 bases between them. As DNA, the CDR3 is TGCGCCAGCAGACCCCCAGGGTTGTCTGGGGCCAACGTCCTGACTTTC. This codes for CASRPPGLSGANVLTF.

The sample holds a few counts of this clone. The chain is built from TRBV7-9 and TRBJ1-1, with 9 bases fitting TRBD1. The CDR3 covers 14 residues. Germline V gives CDR1 SEHNR, CDR2 FQNEAQ (reference sequence). The V gene end was trimmed by 4 bases and the J gene end by 3 bases; junction bases not matched to a gene: 3. The CDR3 protein is CASSSGQGHTEAFF. DNA for the CDR3: TGTGCCAGCAGCTCGGGACAGGGTCACACTGAAGCTTTCTTT. Full variable domain (remainder filled in from reference TRBV7-9 and TRBJ1-1): DTGVSQNPRHKITKRGQNVTFRCDPISEHNRLYWYRQTLGQGPEFLTYFQNEAQLEKSRLLSDRFSAERPKGSFSTLEIQRTEQGDSAMYLCASSSGQGHTEAFFGQGTRLTVV.

The chain combines TRBV7-2 with TRBJ2-1; TRBD2 agrees at 14 bases. Per germline, CDR1 SGHTA and CDR2 FQGNSA. The CDR3 loop spans 17 amino acids. V dropped 0 bases and J dropped 5; count of bases not matched to a gene: 3. As DNA, the CDR3 is TGTGCCAGCAGCTTAGCGTGGGGACTAGCGGGAGACAATGAGCAGTTCTTC. It specifies CASSLAWGLAGDNEQFF.

This chain connects TRBV11-2 to TRBJ1-1; 8 nucleotides align to TRBD1. Unmatched junction bases numbered 10, after V lost 0 bases and J lost 10 bases. The CDR3 is made up of 15 amino acids. Germline CDR1 SGHAT, CDR2 FQNNGV. The CDR3 here is CASSLDRDRSYRAFF. CDR3 DNA sequence: TGTGCCAGCAGCTTAGACCGGGACAGGTCTTATCGAGCTTTCTTT.